This T cell receptor (beta chain) was sequenced for a study of blood T cell repertoires in COVID-19. The participants were between about 18 and 90 years old and came from about two dozen US areas. The CDR3 length is 14 residues. From germline, CDR1 is LNHDA and CDR2 SQIVND (reference sequence). The V gene lost 7 bases and the J gene lost 4 bases, with 14 bases spanning the gap. TCRdb's table, derived via immunoSEQ multiplex PCR, lists solely in-frame clones and lacks some. The top ten clones hold about 12% of a sample with roughly 190,000 clones, approximately 85% of them seen once. The source of this sequence is a man aged 40-55 years who had recovered from COVID-19. This rearrangement joins TRBV19 to TRBJ1-5; D is possibly TRBD1 (6 bases). The sequenced sample was PBMCs or T cells enriched from blood (not recorded which). CDR3 nucleotide sequence: TGTGCCAGTACTTTGACAGGAGGTAATCAGCCCCAGCATTTT. It translates to CASTLTGGNQPQHF. Based on the CDR3 plus reference TRBV19 and TRBJ1-5, the full variable domain is DGGITQSPKYLFRKEGQNVTLSCEQNLNHDAMYWYRQDPGQGLRLIYYSQIVNDFQKGDIAEGYSVSREKKESFPLTVTSAQKNPTAFYLCASTLTGGNQPQHFGDGTRLSIL.